This T cell receptor (beta chain) is drawn from a study of T-cell memory formation after mild COVID-19 (dated by TCRdb to the early 2020s). A note on the overall study: TCR sequence clusters from the two donors were largely donor specific. T-cell clones expanding and contracting after mild COVID-19 in two donors were tracked by longitudinal TCRalpha and TCRbeta repertoire sequencing. Two young, previously healthy adult volunteers made up the cohort, one male and one female.

This clonotype was recorded many times. The clone's antigen remains unknown. No clone much larger than this one lies a single base away; base qualities are absent. Findings and caveats that apply to the study as a whole: From day 15 to 85, contracting clones showed balanced CD4/CD8 phenotypes, whereas a second wave of clones that expanded from day 15 to 37 leaned towards CD4+. Only two mild cases were covered by the study, and larger cohorts that include severe cases with pre-infection samples were considered necessary. Contracting CD4+ clones were found mainly in CM and EM memory subsets, while CD8+ clones were enriched in EMRA. Some responding clones were detected in pre-infection memory, suggesting pre-existing cross-reactive memory T cells joined the SARS-CoV-2 response. Whether the second-wave clones peaking on day 37 were SARS-CoV-2 specific was not confirmed.

Sequencing relied on an Illumina NovaSeq 6000. Using 5'RACE with constant-segment primers, TCRalpha and TCRbeta cDNA libraries were constructed, with sample barcodes and unique molecular identifiers added in the process. Trizol reagent was used to extract RNA from every sample. Library amplification was performed in two PCR steps, and a second sample barcode and Illumina TruSeq adapters were introduced in the second step. The libraries were sequenced on an Illumina NovaSeq using 2 x 150 bp paired-end reads. The original methods were these. Demultiplexing of reads and collapsing into UMI-guided consensus sequences were performed with migec v1.2.7. Using mixcr v2.1.11, UMI consensuses were aligned to TRA and TRB V and J templates and then assembled into clonotypes. A clonotype was counted as expanded or contracted only when both edgeR and NoisET called the clonotype significant, with the noise models trained on biological replicates. For edgeR calls, the thresholds were a false discovery rate-adjusted p below 0.01 and a log2 fold-change of 1. As an exploratory analysis of dynamics, PCA with hierarchical clustering was applied to max-normalized trajectories of the 1000 most abundant clonotypes. Each responding clone was given a CD4 or CD8 phenotype based on the CD4+ and CD8+ repertoires, which had been sequenced separately. Through fastp at Q25 and MiXCR, TCRdb rebuilt clones from the public reads, retaining in-frame beta chains. Every entry covers one CDR3 protein and lists the most common genes and DNA from its rows. These V and J calls originate from TCRdb's pipeline instead of the authors' own analysis. This sample has over 450,000 distinct CDR3 sequences in its table, and around 21% of those were observed once. The ten largest clones add up to about 12% of the sample.

PBMCs were isolated by Ficoll-Paque density gradient centrifugation. Taken from the germline V gene (reference sequence), the CDR1 and CDR2 loops are DFQATT and SNEGSKA. The CDR3 goes from the cysteine to the phenylalanine over 16 residues. Of the read, only the CDR3 DNA is kept; its 48 bases are in frame from base 1. Clipping removes 0 bases from V and 1 base from J, with 9 as the unmatched junction base count. Sample: PBMCs or a T cell subset sorted from them (not recorded which). This receptor chain uses TRBV20-1 and TRBJ2-7, and 7 bases in between align with TRBD1. The TCR comes from an adult woman who had mild COVID-19 (a few samples of this study predate the infection). The sample titles of this study are shuffled in the database, so cell type and time point are left out; the donor was told from shared clones. The CDR3 has the sequence CSARDLPGQTSYEQYF. At the DNA level, the sequence is TGCAGTGCTAGAGACCTCCCGGGACAGACTTCCTACGAGCAGTACTTC.